This T cell receptor beta chain is drawn from a study of cytomegalovirus exposure and HLA in healthy donors. The CDR3 extends over 14 amino acids. V was clipped by 3 bases and J by 6 bases, with 15 bases between them. The V gene's germline CDR1 is MNHEY and CDR2 SMNVEV (reference sequence). This clone was found a few times. PCR involved 60 Vbeta and 13 Jbeta primers. Sequenced by immunoSEQ multiplex PCR; TCRdb stores in-frame clones only, minus some. Of 100,000 to 150,000 clones in the sample, roughly 78% were seen once. These donors, healthy bone marrow donors, were studied. This sequence joins TRBV27 and TRBJ2-7, with D uncertain. Sequences were obtained from PBMCs. The source is a woman aged 40 to 50 in good health and CMV-seronegative. The CDR3 loop reads CASSFNPVLREQYF. The CDR3 DNA is TGTGCCAGCAGTTTTAATCCGGTCCTTCGCGAGCAGTACTTC.